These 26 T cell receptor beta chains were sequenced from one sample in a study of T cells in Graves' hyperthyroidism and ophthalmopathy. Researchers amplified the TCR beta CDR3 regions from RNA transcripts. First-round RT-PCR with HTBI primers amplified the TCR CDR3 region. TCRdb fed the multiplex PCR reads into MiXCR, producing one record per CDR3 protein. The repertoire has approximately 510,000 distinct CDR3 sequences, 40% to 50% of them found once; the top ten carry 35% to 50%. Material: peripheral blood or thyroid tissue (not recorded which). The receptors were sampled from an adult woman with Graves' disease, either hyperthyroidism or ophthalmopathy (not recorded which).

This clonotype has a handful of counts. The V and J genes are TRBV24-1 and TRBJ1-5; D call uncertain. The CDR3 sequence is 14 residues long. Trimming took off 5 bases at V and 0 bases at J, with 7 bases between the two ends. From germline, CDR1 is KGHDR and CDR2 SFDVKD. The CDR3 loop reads CATSALYSNQPQHF. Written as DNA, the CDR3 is TGTGCCACCAGTGCCCTATATAGCAATCAGCCCCAGCATTTT.

CDR3 nucleotide sequence: TGCAGTGCTAGAGACTTTGCGACAGGGTACGGCTACACCTTC. Translation gives CSARDFATGYGYTF. The chain couples TRBV20-1 to TRBJ1-2, with 7 bases aligning to TRBD1. The trim removed 0 bases at V and 8 bases at J, leaving 9 bases unmatched. This CDR3 region has 14 residues. Germline V gives CDR1 DFQATT, CDR2 SNEGSKA (reference sequence).

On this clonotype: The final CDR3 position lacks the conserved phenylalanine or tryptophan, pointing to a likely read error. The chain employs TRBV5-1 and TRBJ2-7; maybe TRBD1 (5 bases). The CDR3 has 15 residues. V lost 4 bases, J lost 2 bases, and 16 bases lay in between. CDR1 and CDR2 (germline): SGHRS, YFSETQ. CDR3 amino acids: CASSRTPGSTYEQYL. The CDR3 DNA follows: TGCGCCAGCAGCAGGACACCGGGTTCGACCTACGAGCAGTACCTC.

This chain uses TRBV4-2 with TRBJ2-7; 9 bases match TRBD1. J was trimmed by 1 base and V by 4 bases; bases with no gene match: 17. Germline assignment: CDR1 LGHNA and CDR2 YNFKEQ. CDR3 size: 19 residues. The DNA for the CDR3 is TGTGCCAGCAGCCTTTCCCCGTGGCCTGGGACAGGGCGGTCCTACGAGCAGTACTTC. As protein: CASSLSPWPGTGRSYEQYF.

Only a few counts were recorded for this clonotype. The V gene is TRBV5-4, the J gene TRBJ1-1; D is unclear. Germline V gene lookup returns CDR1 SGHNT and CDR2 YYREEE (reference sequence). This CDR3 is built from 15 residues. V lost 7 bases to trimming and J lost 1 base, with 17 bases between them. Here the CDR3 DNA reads TGTGCCAGCCGCAACCCCGGTAGAGGGAACACTGAAGCTTTCTTT. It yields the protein CASRNPGRGNTEAFF. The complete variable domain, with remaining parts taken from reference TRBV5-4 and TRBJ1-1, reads ETGVTQSPTHLIKTRGQQVTLRCSSQSGHNTVSWYQQALGQGPQFIFQYYREEENGRGNFPPRFSGLQFPNYSSELNVNALELDDSALYLCASRNPGRGNTEAFFGQGTRLTVV.

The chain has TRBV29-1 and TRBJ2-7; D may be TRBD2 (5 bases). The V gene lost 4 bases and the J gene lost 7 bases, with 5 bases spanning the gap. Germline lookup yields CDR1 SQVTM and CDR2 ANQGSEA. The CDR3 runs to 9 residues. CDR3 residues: CSVGGEQYF. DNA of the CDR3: TGCAGCGTTGGCGGGGAGCAGTACTTC.

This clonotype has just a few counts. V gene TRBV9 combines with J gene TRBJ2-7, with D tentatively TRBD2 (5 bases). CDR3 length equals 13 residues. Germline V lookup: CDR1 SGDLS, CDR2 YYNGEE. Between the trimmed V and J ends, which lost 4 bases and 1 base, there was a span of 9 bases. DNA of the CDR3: TGTGCCAGCAGCCTTCAGCGGTCCTACGAGCAGTACTTC. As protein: CASSLQRSYEQYF.

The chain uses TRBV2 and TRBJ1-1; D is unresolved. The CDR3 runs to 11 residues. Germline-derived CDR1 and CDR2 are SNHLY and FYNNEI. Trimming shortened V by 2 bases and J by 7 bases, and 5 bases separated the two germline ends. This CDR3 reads CASSEWGEAFF. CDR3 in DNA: TGTGCCAGCAGTGAATGGGGTGAAGCTTTCTTT.

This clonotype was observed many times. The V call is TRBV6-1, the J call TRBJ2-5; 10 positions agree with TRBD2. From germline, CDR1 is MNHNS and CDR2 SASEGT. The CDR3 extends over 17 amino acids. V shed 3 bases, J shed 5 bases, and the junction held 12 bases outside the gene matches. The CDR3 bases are TGTGCCAGCAGTGACGCCCAGCGGGAGGGCCCGGCGGAGACCCAGTACTTC. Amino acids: CASSDAQREGPAETQYF.

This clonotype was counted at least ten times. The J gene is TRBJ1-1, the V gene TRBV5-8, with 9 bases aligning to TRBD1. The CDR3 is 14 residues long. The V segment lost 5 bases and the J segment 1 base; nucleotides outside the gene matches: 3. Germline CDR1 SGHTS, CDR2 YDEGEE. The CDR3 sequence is CASREGQGNTEAFF. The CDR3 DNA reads TGTGCCAGCAGGGAGGGACAGGGGAACACTGAAGCTTTCTTT. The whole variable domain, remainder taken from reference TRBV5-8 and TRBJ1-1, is EAGVTQSPTHLIKTRGQQATLRCSPISGHTSVYWYQQALGLGLQFLLWYDEGEERNRGNFPPRFSGRQFPNYSSELNVNALELEDSALYLCASREGQGNTEAFFGQGTRLTVV.

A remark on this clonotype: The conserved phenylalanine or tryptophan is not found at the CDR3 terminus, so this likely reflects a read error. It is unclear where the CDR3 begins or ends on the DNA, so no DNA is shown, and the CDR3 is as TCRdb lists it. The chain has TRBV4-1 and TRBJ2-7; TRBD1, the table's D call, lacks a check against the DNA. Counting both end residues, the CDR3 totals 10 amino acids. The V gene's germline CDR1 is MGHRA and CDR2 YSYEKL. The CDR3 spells CASSQGQGDT.

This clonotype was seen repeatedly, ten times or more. The DNA of the CDR3 is TGCAGCGCGAGGAGCTCTGGGGCCAACGTCCTGACTTTC. This gives the protein CSARSSGANVLTF. The genes are TRBV20-1 and TRBJ2-6; no definite D call. Per the germline V gene, CDR1 is DFQATT and CDR2 is SNEGSKA (reference sequence). This CDR3 is 13 amino acids long.

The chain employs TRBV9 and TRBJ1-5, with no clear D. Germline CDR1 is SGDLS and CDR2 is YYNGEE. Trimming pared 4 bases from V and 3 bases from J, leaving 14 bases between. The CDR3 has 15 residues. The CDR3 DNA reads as TGTGCCAGCAGCCAAGACCCAAGTCCCAATCAGCCCCAGCATTTT. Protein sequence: CASSQDPSPNQPQHF.

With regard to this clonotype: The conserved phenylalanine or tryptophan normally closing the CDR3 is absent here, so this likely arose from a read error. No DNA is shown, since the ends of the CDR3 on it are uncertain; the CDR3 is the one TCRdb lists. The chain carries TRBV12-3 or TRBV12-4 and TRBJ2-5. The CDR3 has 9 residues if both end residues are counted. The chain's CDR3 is CASSLGQSS.

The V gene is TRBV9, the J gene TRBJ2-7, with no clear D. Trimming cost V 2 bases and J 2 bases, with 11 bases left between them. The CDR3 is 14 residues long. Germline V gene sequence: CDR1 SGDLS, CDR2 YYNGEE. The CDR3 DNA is TGTGCCAGCAGCGTGACGACCCTGACCTACGAGCAGTACTTC. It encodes CASSVTTLTYEQYF.

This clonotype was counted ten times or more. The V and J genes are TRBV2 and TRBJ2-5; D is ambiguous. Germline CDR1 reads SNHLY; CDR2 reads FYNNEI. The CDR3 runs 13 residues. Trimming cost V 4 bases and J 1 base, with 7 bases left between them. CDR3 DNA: TGTGCCAGCAGTGGAGAAATCCAAGAGACCCAGTACTTC. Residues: CASSGEIQETQYF.

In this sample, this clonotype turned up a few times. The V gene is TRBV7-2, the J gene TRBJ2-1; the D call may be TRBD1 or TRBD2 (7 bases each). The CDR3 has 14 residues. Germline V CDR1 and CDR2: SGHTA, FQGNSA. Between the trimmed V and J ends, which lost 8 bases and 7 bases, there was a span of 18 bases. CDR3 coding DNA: TGTGCCAGCGCCCGACAGGGAGGGAAGAATGAGCAGTTCTTC. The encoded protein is CASARQGGKNEQFF.

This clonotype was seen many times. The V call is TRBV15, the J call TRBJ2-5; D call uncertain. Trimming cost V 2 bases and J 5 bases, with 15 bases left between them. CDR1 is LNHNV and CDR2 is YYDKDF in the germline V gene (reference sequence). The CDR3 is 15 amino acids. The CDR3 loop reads CATSRNPQAYETQYF. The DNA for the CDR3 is TGTGCCACCAGCAGAAACCCCCAGGCTTACGAGACCCAGTACTTC.

In DNA form, the CDR3 reads TGTGCCAGCAGCCGAGGGACAGTTTTTTCACCCCTCCACTTT. Residues: CASSRGTVFSPLHF. The J gene is TRBJ1-6, the V gene TRBV3-1; 7 nucleotides match TRBD1. The CDR3 covers 14 residues. V was pared by 4 bases and J by 9 bases, with 6 bases of the junction left unmatched. CDR1 and CDR2 from the germline V gene are LGHDT and YNNKEL (reference sequence).

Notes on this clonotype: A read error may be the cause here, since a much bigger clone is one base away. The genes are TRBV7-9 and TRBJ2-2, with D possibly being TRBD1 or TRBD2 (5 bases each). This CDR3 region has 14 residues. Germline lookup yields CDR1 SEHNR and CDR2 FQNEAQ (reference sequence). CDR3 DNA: TGTGCCAGCAGCTCCGGGACCTTGTCCGGGGAGCCGTTTTTT. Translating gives CASSSGTLSGEPFF.

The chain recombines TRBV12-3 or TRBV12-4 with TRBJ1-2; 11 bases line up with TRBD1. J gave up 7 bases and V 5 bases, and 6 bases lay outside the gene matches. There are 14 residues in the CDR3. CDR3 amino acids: CASSVDRGQSGYTF. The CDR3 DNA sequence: TGTGCCAGCAGTGTGGACAGGGGGCAGTCTGGCTACACCTTC.

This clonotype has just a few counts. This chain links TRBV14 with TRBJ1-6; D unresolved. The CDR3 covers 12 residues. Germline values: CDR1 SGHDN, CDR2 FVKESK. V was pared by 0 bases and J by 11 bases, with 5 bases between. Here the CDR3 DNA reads TGTGCCAGCAGCCAAGATCGACCACCCCTCCACTTT. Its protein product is CASSQDRPPLHF.

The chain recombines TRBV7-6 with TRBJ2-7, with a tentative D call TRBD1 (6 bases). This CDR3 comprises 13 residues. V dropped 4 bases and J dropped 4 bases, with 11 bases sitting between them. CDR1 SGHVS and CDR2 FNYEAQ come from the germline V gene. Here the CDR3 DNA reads TGTGCCAGCAGCTCAACCCAGGGGTACGAGCAGTACTTC. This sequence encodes CASSSTQGYEQYF.

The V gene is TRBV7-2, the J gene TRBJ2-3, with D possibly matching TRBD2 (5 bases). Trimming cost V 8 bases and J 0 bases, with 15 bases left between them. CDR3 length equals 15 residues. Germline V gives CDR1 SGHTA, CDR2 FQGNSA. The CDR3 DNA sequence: TGTGCCAGCTATAAGGCCGGGATTAGCACAGATACGCAGTATTTT. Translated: CASYKAGISTDTQYF.

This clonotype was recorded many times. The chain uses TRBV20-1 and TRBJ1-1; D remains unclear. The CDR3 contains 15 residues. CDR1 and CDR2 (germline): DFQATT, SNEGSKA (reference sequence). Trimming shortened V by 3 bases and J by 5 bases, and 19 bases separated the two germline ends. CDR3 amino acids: CSARAPKGVRTEAFF. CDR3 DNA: TGCAGTGCTAGGGCACCGAAGGGAGTGAGGACTGAAGCTTTCTTT.

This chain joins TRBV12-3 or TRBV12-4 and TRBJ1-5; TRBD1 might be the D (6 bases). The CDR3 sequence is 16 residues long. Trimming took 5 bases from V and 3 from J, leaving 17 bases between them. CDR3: CASSKFRGHSNQPQHF. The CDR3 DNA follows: TGTGCCAGCAGTAAGTTCAGGGGACATTCCAATCAGCCCCAGCATTTT.